This note documents a single TCR beta chain sequence. CDR3 size: 15 residues. V was shortened by 4 bases and J by 4 bases, with 14 bases between the two germline ends. Germline V gene lookup returns CDR1 MGHRA and CDR2 YSYEKL. This entry belongs to a study of blood T cell repertoires in COVID-19. Overall study: T cells, B-cell-depleted T cells, or PBMCs supplied cDNA or gDNA.

Per the authors' pipeline: Amplification of reference gene primers was used by the study to estimate nucleated cell counts. Produced via immunoSEQ multiplex PCR; TCRdb's table is partial and in-frame only. V and J calls and clone size are copied from that table; D and trimming were computed from the DNA. The data contain about 210,000 clones, roughly 94% of them seen just once; the ten biggest clones take up about 1.3%. Sequences were obtained from peripheral blood. The TCR originated in a man under 40 with acute or convalescent COVID-19. The rearrangement links TRBV4-1 to TRBJ2-1; tentative D call: TRBD2 (5 bases). CDR3 region: CASSLPGTKYNEQFF. Written as DNA, the CDR3 is TGCGCCAGCAGCCTCCCGGGAACAAAGTACAATGAGCAGTTCTTC.